The count of the clone carrying this T cell receptor beta chain is one. Its cognate antigen is unknown. The CDR3 has 13 residues. Germline loops: CDR1 SGHRS, CDR2 YFSETQ. V was pared by 9 bases and J by 1 base, with 10 bases between. This entry is derived from a study of beta chain features in type 1 diabetes. Findings and caveats of the study: Cells with high TCR expression could be over-represented when cDNA is sequenced.

Reverse transcribing all isolated RNA meant expressed TCRB transcripts were sequenced. Produced via immunoSEQ multiplex PCR; TCRdb's table is partial and in-frame only. The sample lists some 230,000 clones, 9.6% occurring once. This receptor was obtained from a woman between 18 and 30 years old in good health. The V and J genes are TRBV5-1 and TRBJ2-2, with no clear D. The sample was naive CD4+ T cells from blood. Here the CDR3 reads CATPNGNTGELFF. DNA for the CDR3: TGCGCCACCCCAAACGGGAACACCGGGGAGCTGTTTTTT.